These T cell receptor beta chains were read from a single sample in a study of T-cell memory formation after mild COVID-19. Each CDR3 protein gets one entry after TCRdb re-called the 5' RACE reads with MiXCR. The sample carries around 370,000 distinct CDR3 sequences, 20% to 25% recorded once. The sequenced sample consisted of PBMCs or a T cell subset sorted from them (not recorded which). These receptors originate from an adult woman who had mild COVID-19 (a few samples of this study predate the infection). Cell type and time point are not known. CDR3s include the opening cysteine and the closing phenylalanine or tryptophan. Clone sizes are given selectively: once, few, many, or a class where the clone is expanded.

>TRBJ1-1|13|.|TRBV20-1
CSARGWMNTEAFF
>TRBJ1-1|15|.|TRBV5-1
CASSLVANSNTEAFF
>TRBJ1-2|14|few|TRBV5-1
CASSWTGPNDGYTF
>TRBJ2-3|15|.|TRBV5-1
CASSLVPGPSDTQYF
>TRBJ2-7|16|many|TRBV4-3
CASSQGNRAATYEQYF
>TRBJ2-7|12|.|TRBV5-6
CASSFSRYEQYF
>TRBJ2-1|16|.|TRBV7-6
CASSLAGTSIYNEQFF
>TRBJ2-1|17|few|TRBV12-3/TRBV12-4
CASSSPPGQGSYNEQFF
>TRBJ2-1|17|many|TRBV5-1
CASSLGDSGGPYNEQFF
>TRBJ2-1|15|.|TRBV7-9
CASSLGLAVLNEQFF
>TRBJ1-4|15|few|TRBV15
CATSREQGRSEKLFF
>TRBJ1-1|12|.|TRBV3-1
CASSHAGVEAFF
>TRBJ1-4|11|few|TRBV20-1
CSAPGGGELFF
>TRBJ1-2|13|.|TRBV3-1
CASSRQGARGYTF
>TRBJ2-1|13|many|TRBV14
CASSKFSGGEQFF
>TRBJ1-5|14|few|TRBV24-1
CATSRRGLNQPQHF
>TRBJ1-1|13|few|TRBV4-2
CASSQGYETEAFF
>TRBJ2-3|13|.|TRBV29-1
CSVGEIRTDTQYF
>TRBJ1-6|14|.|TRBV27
CASRVVEGGGPLHF
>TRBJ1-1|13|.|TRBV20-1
CSARGRLNTEAFF
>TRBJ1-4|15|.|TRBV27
CASSFWDRANEKLFF
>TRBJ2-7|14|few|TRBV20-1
CSARDRPRGYEQYF
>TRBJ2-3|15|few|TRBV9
CASAVSGGSTDTQYF
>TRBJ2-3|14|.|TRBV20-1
CSERARGLTDTQYF
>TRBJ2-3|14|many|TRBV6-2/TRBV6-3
CASSHVRLADTQYF
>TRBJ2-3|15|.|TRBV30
CAWSVLSGTTDTQYF
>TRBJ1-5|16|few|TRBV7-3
CASSLIGRYSNQPQHF
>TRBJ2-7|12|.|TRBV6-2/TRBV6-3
CASSYDVYEQYF
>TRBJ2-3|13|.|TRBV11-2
CASSFTGIDTQYF
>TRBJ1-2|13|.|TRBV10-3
CAIKEDPRYGYTF
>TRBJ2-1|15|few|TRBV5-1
CASSRGGSRYNEQFF
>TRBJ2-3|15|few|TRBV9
CASSVGGDGADTQYF
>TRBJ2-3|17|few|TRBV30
CAWSRGLAGRGTDTQYF
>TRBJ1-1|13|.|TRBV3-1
CASSQGGPGLAFF
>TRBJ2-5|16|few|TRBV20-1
CSARISWGGVGETQYF
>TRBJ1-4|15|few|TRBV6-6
CASSYTQDRVAKLFF
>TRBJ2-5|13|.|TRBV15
CATSRNPPETQYF
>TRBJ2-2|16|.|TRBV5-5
CASSLEPFRDTGELFF
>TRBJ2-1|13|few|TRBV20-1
CSATGTSGSEQFF
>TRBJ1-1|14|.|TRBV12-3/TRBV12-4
CASGTESAIAEAFF
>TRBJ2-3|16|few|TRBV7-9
CASSSWGGRSTDTQYF
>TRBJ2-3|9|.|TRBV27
CARPDTQYF
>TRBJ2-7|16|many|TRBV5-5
CASSLGSGVRSYEQYF
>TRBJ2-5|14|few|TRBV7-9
CASSPEEAQETQYF
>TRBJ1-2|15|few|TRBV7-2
CASSLARVRVGGYTF
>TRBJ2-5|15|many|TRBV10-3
CAISGGLAKGETQYF